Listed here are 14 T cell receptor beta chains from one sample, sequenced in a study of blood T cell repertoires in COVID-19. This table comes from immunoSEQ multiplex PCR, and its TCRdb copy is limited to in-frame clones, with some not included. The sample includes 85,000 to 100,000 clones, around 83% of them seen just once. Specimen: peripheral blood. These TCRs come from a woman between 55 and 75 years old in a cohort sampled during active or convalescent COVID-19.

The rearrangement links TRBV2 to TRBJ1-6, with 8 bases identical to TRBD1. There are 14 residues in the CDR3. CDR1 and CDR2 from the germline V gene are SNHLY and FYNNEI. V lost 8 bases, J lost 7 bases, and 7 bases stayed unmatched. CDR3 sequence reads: CASLRTGRNSPLHF. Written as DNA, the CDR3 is TGTGCCAGCCTTCGGACAGGGAGGAATTCACCCCTCCACTTT.

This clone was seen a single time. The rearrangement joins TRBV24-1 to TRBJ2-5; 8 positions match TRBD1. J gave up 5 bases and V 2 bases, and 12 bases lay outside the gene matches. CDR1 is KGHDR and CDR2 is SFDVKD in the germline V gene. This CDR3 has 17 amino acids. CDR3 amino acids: CATSDSSGQGPRETQYF. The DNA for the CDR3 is TGTGCCACCAGTGATTCATCAGGACAGGGACCGAGGGAGACCCAGTACTTC.

CDR3 DNA: TGTGCCAGTACGACTGGACAGGGGCCCTATAGCAATCAGCCCCAGCATTTT. Translation: CASTTGQGPYSNQPQHF. The J gene is TRBJ1-5, the V gene TRBV19; 9 nucleotides match TRBD1. V gave up 7 bases and J gave up 0 bases; unmatched junction bases: 10. Germline V lookup: CDR1 LNHDA, CDR2 SQIVND (reference sequence). The CDR3 contains 17 residues.

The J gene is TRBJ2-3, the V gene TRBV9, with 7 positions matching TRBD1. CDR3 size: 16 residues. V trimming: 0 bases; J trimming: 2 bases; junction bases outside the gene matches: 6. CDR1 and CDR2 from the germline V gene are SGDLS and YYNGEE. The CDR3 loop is CASSVAPQGSTDTQYF. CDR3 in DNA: TGTGCCAGCAGCGTAGCTCCACAGGGGTCCACAGATACGCAGTATTTT.

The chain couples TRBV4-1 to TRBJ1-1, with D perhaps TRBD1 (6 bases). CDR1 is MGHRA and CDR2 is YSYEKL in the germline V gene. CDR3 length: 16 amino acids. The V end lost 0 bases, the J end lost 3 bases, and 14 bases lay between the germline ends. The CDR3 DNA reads TGCGCCAGCAGCCAAGAGGGGGGGGCTAGGGACACTGAAGCTTTCTTT. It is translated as CASSQEGGARDTEAFF.

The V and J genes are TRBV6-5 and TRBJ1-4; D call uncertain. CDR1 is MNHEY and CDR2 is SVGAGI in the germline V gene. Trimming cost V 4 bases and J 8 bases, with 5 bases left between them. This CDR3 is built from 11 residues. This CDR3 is CASSSGEKLFF. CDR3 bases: TGTGCCAGCAGTTCCGGGGAAAAACTGTTTTTT.

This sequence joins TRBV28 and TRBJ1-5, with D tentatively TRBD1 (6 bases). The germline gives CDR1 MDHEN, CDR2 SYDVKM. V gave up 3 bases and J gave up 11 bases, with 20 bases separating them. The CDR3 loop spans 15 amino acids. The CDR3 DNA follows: TGTGCCAGCAGTTTTCAGGGGTTGGGTTCACCGTCCCAGCATTTT. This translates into CASSFQGLGSPSQHF.

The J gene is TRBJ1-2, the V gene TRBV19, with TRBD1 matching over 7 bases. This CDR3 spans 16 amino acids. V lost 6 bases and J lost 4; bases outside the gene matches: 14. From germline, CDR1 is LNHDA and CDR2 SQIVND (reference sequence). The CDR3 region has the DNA TGTGCCAGTAGGCAAGTCCCGGGACAGCGACCCTATGGCTACACCTTC. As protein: CASRQVPGQRPYGYTF.

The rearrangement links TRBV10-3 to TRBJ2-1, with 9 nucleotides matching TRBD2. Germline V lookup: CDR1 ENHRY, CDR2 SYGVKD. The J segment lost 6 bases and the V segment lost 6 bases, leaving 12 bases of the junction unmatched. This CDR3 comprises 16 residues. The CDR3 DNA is TGTGCCATCAGCGGGGCGGGGGGGCCGTCGTCCAATGAGCAGTTCTTC. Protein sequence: CAISGAGGPSSNEQFF.

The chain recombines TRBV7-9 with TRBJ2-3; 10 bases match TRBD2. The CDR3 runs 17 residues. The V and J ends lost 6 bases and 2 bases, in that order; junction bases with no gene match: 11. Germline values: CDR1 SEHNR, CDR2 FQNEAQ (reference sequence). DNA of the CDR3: TGTGCCAGCAGTCCAGAGAGCGGGGGGGCGTTCACAGATACGCAGTATTTT. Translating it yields CASSPESGGAFTDTQYF. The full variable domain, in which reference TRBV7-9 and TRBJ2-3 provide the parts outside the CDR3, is DTGVSQNPRHKITKRGQNVTFRCDPISEHNRLYWYRQTLGQGPEFLTYFQNEAQLEKSRLLSDRFSAERPKGSFSTLEIQRTEQGDSAMYLCASSPESGGAFTDTQYFGPGTRLTVL.

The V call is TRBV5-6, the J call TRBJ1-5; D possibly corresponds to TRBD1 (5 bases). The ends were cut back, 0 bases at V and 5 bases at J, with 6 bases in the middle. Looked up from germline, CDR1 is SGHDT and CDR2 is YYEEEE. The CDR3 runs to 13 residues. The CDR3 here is CASSLAGYQPQHF. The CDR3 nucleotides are TGTGCCAGCAGCTTGGCAGGGTATCAGCCCCAGCATTTT. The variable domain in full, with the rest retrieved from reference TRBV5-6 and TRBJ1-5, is DAGVTQSPTHLIKTRGQQVTLRCSPKSGHDTVSWYQQALGQGPQFIFQYYEEEERQRGNFPDRFSGHQFPNYSSELNVNALLLGDSALYLCASSLAGYQPQHFGDGTRLSIL.

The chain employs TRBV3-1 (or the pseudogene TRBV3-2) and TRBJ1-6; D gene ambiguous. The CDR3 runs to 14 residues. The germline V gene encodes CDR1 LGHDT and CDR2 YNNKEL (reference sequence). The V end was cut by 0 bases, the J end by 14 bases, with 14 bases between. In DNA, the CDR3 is TGTGCCAGCAGCCAAGATAGAGGGATCACATCCCTCCACTTT. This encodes CASSQDRGITSLHF.

CDR3 DNA: TGTGCCAGCAGCAGGACAGGGAGGAGTGAAGCTTTCTTT. This gives the protein CASSRTGRSEAFF. The rearrangement links TRBV5-6 to TRBJ1-1; 8 bases map to TRBD1. The trim removed 4 bases at V and 7 bases at J, leaving 6 bases unmatched. Per germline, CDR1 SGHDT and CDR2 YYEEEE. This CDR3 is built from 13 residues.

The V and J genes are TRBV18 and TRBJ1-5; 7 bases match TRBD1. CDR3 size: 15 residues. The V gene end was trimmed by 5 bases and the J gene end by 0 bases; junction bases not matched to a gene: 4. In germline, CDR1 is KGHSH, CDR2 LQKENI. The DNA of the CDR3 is TGTGCCAGCTCATTCACAGGGGATAGCAATCAGCCCCAGCATTTT. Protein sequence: CASSFTGDSNQPQHF.